These 28 T cell receptor beta chains originate from one sample sequenced in a study of cytomegalovirus exposure and HLA in healthy donors. 60 Vbeta and 13 Jbeta primers were used in PCR. This table comes from immunoSEQ multiplex PCR, and its TCRdb copy is limited to in-frame clones, with some not included. Here the sample spans about 160,000 clones, about 80% being singletons. Sequencing was performed on PBMCs. These receptors came from a woman between 50 and 59 years old in good health and CMV-seropositive.

This clone occurred once. The J gene is TRBJ1-5, the V gene TRBV29-1; D gene unclear. V lost 4 bases and J 0 bases, leaving 7 bases between the germline ends. The CDR3 covers 13 residues. Germline values: CDR1 SQVTM, CDR2 ANQGSEA. CDR3 loop: CSVGSGSNQPQHF. CDR3 bases: TGCAGCGTTGGATCCGGTAGCAATCAGCCCCAGCATTTT.

The chain employs TRBV28 and TRBJ1-5; D ambiguous. V was trimmed by 7 bases and J by 1 base, leaving 8 bases between them. The CDR3 length is 13 residues. CDR1 is MDHEN and CDR2 is SYDVKM in the germline V gene. The CDR3 protein is CASTQVSNQPQHF. CDR3 bases: TGTGCCAGCACTCAGGTGAGCAATCAGCCCCAGCATTTT.

This sequence joins TRBV7-2 and TRBJ2-1, with D perhaps TRBD1 (5 bases). This CDR3 has 17 residues. Germline V gene data show CDR1 as SGHTA and CDR2 as FQGNSA. V lost 5 bases and J 1 base, leaving 18 bases between the germline ends. CDR3 sequence reads: CASSPWQGRRSYNEQFF. The CDR3 DNA sequence: TGTGCCAGCAGCCCCTGGCAGGGTAGGCGGTCCTACAATGAGCAGTTCTTC. Using reference TRBV7-2 and TRBJ2-1 for the parts outside the CDR3, the full variable domain is GAGVSQSPSNKVTEKGKDVELRCDPISGHTALYWYRQSLGQGLEFLIYFQGNSAPDKSGLPSDRFSAERTGGSVSTLTIQRTQQEDSAVYLCASSPWQGRRSYNEQFFGPGTRLTVL.

This chain links TRBV19 with TRBJ2-6; a weak D match, TRBD2 (6 bases). Deletions cut 6 bases from V and 1 base from J, with 10 bases between. CDR1 is LNHDA and CDR2 is SQIVND in the germline V gene (reference sequence). The CDR3 totals 15 residues. Here the CDR3 DNA reads TGTGCCAGTAGACCCCGGGGGTCTGGGGCCAACGTCCTGACTTTC. Its translation is CASRPRGSGANVLTF.

The chain joins TRBV7-6 to TRBJ1-3; possibly TRBD1 for D (5 bases). CDR3 size: 13 residues. Trimming cost V 5 bases and J 6 bases, with 11 bases left between them. In germline, CDR1 is SGHVS, CDR2 FNYEAQ. CDR3 in DNA: TGTGCCAGCAGCCCAGGGCTTACAAACACCATATATTTT. This translates into CASSPGLTNTIYF.

The J gene is TRBJ2-3, the V gene TRBV27, with no clear D. CDR1 is MNHEY and CDR2 is SMNVEV in the germline V gene (reference sequence). The V and J ends lost 6 bases and 4 bases respectively, with 11 bases between them. The CDR3 covers 13 residues. The CDR3 nucleotides read TGTGCCAGCAGCTTCAAGCCTCCAGATACGCAGTATTTT. Translated, it gives CASSFKPPDTQYF.

This clone was observed once. The CDR3 here is CASSLVTGGDYGYTF. CDR3 nucleotides: TGCGCCAGCAGCTTGGTAACAGGGGGCGACTATGGCTACACCTTC. The V and J genes are TRBV5-1 and TRBJ1-2, with TRBD1 identical over 9 bases. Germline loops: CDR1 SGHRS, CDR2 YFSETQ. The trim removed 0 bases at V and 3 bases at J, leaving 3 bases unmatched. The CDR3 sequence is 15 residues long.

The V gene is TRBV7-9, the J gene TRBJ1-1, with D uncertain. Trimming shortened V by 6 bases and J by 3 bases, and 11 bases separated the two germline ends. This CDR3 contains 13 residues. Germline V CDR1 and CDR2: SEHNR, FQNEAQ (reference sequence). The CDR3 spells CASSFGRDTEAFF. CDR3 coding DNA: TGTGCCAGCAGTTTCGGTCGGGACACTGAAGCTTTCTTT.

The chain joins TRBV2 to TRBJ1-5, with D unclear. The V gene lost 2 bases and the J gene lost 5 bases, with 10 bases spanning the gap. The CDR3 extends over 14 amino acids. CDR1 is SNHLY and CDR2 is FYNNEI in the germline V gene. The CDR3 nucleotides are TGTGCCAGCAGTGAAAATCAGGTTGATCAGCCCCAGCATTTT. This translates into CASSENQVDQPQHF. The full variable domain, its missing parts supplied by reference TRBV2 and TRBJ1-5, is EPEVTQTPSHQVTQMGQEVILRCVPISNHLYFYWYRQILGQKVEFLVSFYNNEISEKSEIFDDQFSVERPDGSNFTLKIRSTKLEDSAMYFCASSENQVDQPQHFGDGTRLSIL.

The chain employs TRBV7-9 and TRBJ2-7; TRBD2 matches 7 bases. This CDR3 region has 13 residues. V trimming: 5 bases; J trimming: 3 bases; junction bases outside the gene matches: 4. The germline V gene has CDR1 SEHNR and CDR2 FQNEAQ (reference sequence). CDR3 in amino acids: CASSVTSDYEQYF. CDR3 bases: TGTGCCAGCAGCGTAACTAGCGACTACGAGCAGTACTTC.

The J gene is TRBJ1-6, the V gene TRBV4-1; D remains ambiguous. The CDR3 is 15 amino acids. Trimming removed 4 bases at V and 5 bases at J, with 12 bases between. Germline CDR1 reads MGHRA; CDR2 reads YSYEKL. The CDR3 bases are TGCGCCAGCAGCCGCGAGGTATTGAATAATTCACCCCTCCACTTT. This sequence encodes CASSREVLNNSPLHF.

CDR3 protein: CASSQDGLEGETQYF. The DNA of the CDR3 is TGCGCCAGCAGCCAAGATGGACTTGAAGGGGAGACCCAGTACTTC. The rearrangement uses TRBV4-3 and TRBJ2-5, with D possibly matching TRBD2 (5 bases). Germline V lookup: CDR1 LGHNA, CDR2 YSLEER. The CDR3 contains 15 residues. Trimming shortened V by 0 bases and J by 5 bases, and 13 bases separated the two germline ends.

The V gene is TRBV5-4, the J gene TRBJ1-4, with 9 bases identical to TRBD1. J was trimmed by 7 bases and V by 5 bases; bases with no gene match: 6. The CDR3 runs 14 residues. Germline values: CDR1 SGHNT, CDR2 YYREEE (reference sequence). This chain's CDR3 is CASRNRGQGEKLFF. In nucleotides, the CDR3 is TGTGCCAGCAGAAACAGGGGGCAGGGTGAAAAACTGTTTTTT.

The table lists this clone with a few counts. The chain recombines TRBV6-5 with TRBJ1-1; 8 bases line up with TRBD1. Germline V gene lookup returns CDR1 MNHEY and CDR2 SVGAGI. The CDR3 has 15 amino acids. The V segment lost 5 bases and the J segment 0 bases; nucleotides outside the gene matches: 5. Here the CDR3 reads CASSTGGHMNTEAFF. CDR3 DNA sequence: TGTGCCAGCAGTACAGGGGGGCACATGAACACTGAAGCTTTCTTT.

The chain employs TRBV7-8 and TRBJ2-2; possibly TRBD2 for D (6 bases). The V end was cut by 1 base, the J end by 4 bases, with 16 bases between. CDR1 and CDR2 from the germline V gene are SGHVS and FQNEAQ. This CDR3 region has 17 residues. CDR3 DNA: TGTGCCAGCAGCTTAGAAGCATTGCTAGCGAGCACCGGGGAGCTGTTTTTT. This sequence encodes CASSLEALLASTGELFF.

This clone was found once. The rearrangement joins TRBV28 to TRBJ1-5, with a weak D call TRBD1 (5 bases). Germline V CDR1 and CDR2: MDHEN, SYDVKM. CDR3 length equals 16 residues. The germline V and J ends were trimmed by 5 bases and 1 base, with 15 bases remaining between them. The CDR3 DNA is TGTGCCAGCAGTCCCCCGAGAGGACACAGCAATCAGCCCCAGCATTTT. Protein: CASSPPRGHSNQPQHF.

This clone occurred a few times. The genes are TRBV2 and TRBJ1-5, with D maybe TRBD1 (5 bases). CDR3 length: 13 amino acids. Looked up from germline, CDR1 is SNHLY and CDR2 is FYNNEI. Trimming removed 4 bases at V and 3 bases at J, with 7 bases between. The CDR3: CASSGQLNQPQHF. CDR3 in DNA: TGTGCCAGCAGTGGACAGCTCAATCAGCCCCAGCATTTT. The complete variable domain, with remaining parts taken from reference TRBV2 and TRBJ1-5, reads EPEVTQTPSHQVTQMGQEVILRCVPISNHLYFYWYRQILGQKVEFLVSFYNNEISEKSEIFDDQFSVERPDGSNFTLKIRSTKLEDSAMYFCASSGQLNQPQHFGDGTRLSIL.

The V call is TRBV7-2, the J call TRBJ1-2, with D unresolved. CDR3 length: 13 amino acids. V shed 3 bases and J shed 5 bases, with 10 bases lying between them. CDR1 is SGHTA, CDR2 FQGNSA, per germline. CDR3 sequence (DNA): TGTGCCAGCAGCTTGAATTCTGAGTATGGCTACACCTTC. Protein product: CASSLNSEYGYTF.

This CDR3 reads CASIEGPGANVLTF. In nucleotides, the CDR3 is TGTGCCAGTATTGAGGGTCCTGGGGCCAACGTCCTGACTTTC. The chain couples TRBV19 to TRBJ2-6, with D perhaps matching TRBD2 (5 bases). V was clipped by 7 bases and J by 2 bases, with 9 bases between them. Germline CDR1 is LNHDA and CDR2 is SQIVND (reference sequence). This CDR3 contains 14 residues.

This sequence joins TRBV28 and TRBJ2-5; 10 nucleotides match TRBD2. In germline, CDR1 is MDHEN, CDR2 SYDVKM. The V segment lost 3 bases and the J segment 5 bases; nucleotides outside the gene matches: 6. The CDR3 spans 15 residues. This chain's CDR3 is CASSFGAGGHETQYF. The CDR3 bases are TGTGCCAGCAGTTTTGGAGCGGGGGGGCACGAGACCCAGTACTTC. Together with reference TRBV28 and TRBJ2-5, the CDR3 gives the full variable domain: DVKVTQSSRYLVKRTGEKVFLECVQDMDHENMFWYRQDPGLGLRLIYFSYDVKMKEKGDIPEGYSVSREKKERFSLILESASTNQTSMYLCASSFGAGGHETQYFGPGTRLLVL.

This clone was found a few times. The chain joins TRBV5-6 to TRBJ2-1, with D maybe TRBD1 (5 bases). Trimming cost V 3 bases and J 4 bases, with 20 bases left between them. The CDR3 loop spans 17 amino acids. CDR1 is SGHDT and CDR2 is YYEEEE in the germline V gene. CDR3 nucleotides: TGTGCCAGCAGCTCCTCGACAGAATCAGCCCTATACAATGAGCAGTTCTTC. Translated: CASSSSTESALYNEQFF.

V usage is TRBV7-6 and J usage is TRBJ2-2; maybe TRBD2 (6 bases). Germline V gene lookup returns CDR1 SGHVS and CDR2 FNYEAQ. Between the trimmed V and J ends, which lost 6 bases and 2 bases, there was a span of 16 bases. The CDR3 is made up of 16 amino acids. CDR3 sequence: CASSPMGGINTGELFF. DNA for the CDR3: TGTGCCAGCAGTCCGATGGGCGGGATTAACACCGGGGAGCTGTTTTTT. The full variable domain, rest sourced from reference TRBV7-6 and TRBJ2-2, is GAGVSQSPRYKVTKRGQDVALRCDPISGHVSLYWYRQALGQGPEFLTYFNYEAQQDKSGLPNDRFSAERPEGSISTLTIQRTEQRDSAMYRCASSPMGGINTGELFFGEGSRLTVL.

The chain uses TRBV4-1 and TRBJ2-5; 9 bases align to TRBD2. V was pared by 0 bases and J by 4 bases, with 6 bases of the junction left unmatched. The CDR3 is 16 residues long. CDR1 is MGHRA and CDR2 is YSYEKL in the germline V gene. For the CDR3, the DNA is TGCGCCAGCAGCCAAGATGTTGGAGCGGGAGGAGAGACCCAGTACTTC. Translation gives CASSQDVGAGGETQYF.

Only a few counts were recorded for this clone. This sequence joins TRBV5-1 and TRBJ2-2, with 9 bases fitting TRBD1. The CDR3 loop spans 15 amino acids. V lost 4 bases, J lost 8 bases, and 9 bases stayed unmatched. CDR1 and CDR2 (germline): SGHRS, YFSETQ. CDR3 sequence (DNA): TGCGCCAGCAGCCCAGGACAGGGGTATGCGGGGGAGCTGTTTTTT. Translating it yields CASSPGQGYAGELFF.

V usage is TRBV7-2 and J usage is TRBJ1-5, with D possibly being TRBD1 (6 bases). The V gene's germline CDR1 is SGHTA and CDR2 FQGNSA. Trimming cost V 1 base and J 2 bases, with 9 bases left between them. The CDR3 is made up of 15 amino acids. CDR3 nucleotides: TGTGCCAGCAGCTTAGGTTACAGGGGCAATCAGCCCCAGCATTTT. It translates to CASSLGYRGNQPQHF. The full variable domain, completed using reference TRBV7-2 and TRBJ1-5, is GAGVSQSPSNKVTEKGKDVELRCDPISGHTALYWYRQSLGQGLEFLIYFQGNSAPDKSGLPSDRFSAERTGGSVSTLTIQRTQQEDSAVYLCASSLGYRGNQPQHFGDGTRLSIL.

The genes are TRBV7-2 and TRBJ2-1; D might be TRBD1 (6 bases). The length of the CDR3 is 16 residues. Trimming stripped 5 bases from V and 0 bases from J, with 14 bases between. The germline V gene has CDR1 SGHTA and CDR2 FQGNSA. The CDR3 DNA sequence: TGTGCCAGCAGCCGACAGGTCGCGTCCTCCTACAATGAGCAGTTCTTC. This sequence encodes CASSRQVASSYNEQFF. Using reference TRBV7-2 and TRBJ2-1 for the parts outside the CDR3, the full variable domain is GAGVSQSPSNKVTEKGKDVELRCDPISGHTALYWYRQSLGQGLEFLIYFQGNSAPDKSGLPSDRFSAERTGGSVSTLTIQRTQQEDSAVYLCASSRQVASSYNEQFFGPGTRLTVL.

In its sample, this clone was seen once. The rearrangement links TRBV28 to TRBJ2-1; TRBD2 aligns across 11 bases. V lost 7 bases and J lost 6; bases outside the gene matches: 5. CDR3 size: 14 residues. From germline, CDR1 is MDHEN and CDR2 SYDVKM. The CDR3 DNA reads TGTGCCAGCACCTTAGCGGGGGGGCCCAATGAGCAGTTCTTC. Translating it yields CASTLAGGPNEQFF.

The rearrangement uses TRBV10-1 and TRBJ1-5; 7 nucleotides line up with TRBD1. V lost 10 bases and J lost 0; bases outside the gene matches: 15. Looked up from germline, CDR1 is WNHNN and CDR2 is SYGVQD (reference sequence). This CDR3 is built from 17 residues. Here the CDR3 reads CATPATGEEDSNQPQHF. DNA of the CDR3: TGCGCCACCCCAGCCACAGGGGAGGAGGATAGCAATCAGCCCCAGCATTTT.